These 24 T cell receptor beta chains were sequenced from one sample in a study of T cells after yellow fever vaccination. TCRdb re-called the 5' RACE reads with MiXCR, one entry per CDR3 protein. This sample carries just under 600,000 distinct CDR3 sequences, approximately 13% of them seen once, and the ten largest clones take around 15%. Sequences were derived from PBMCs, sampled on the day of the yellow fever booster vaccination. The receptors stem from a man younger than 45 who received the YFV17D yellow fever vaccine.

The V call is TRBV29-1, the J call TRBJ2-1; D is possibly TRBD2 (6 bases). The V gene's germline CDR1 is SQVTM and CDR2 ANQGSEA. V lost 7 bases, J lost 7 bases, and 17 bases lay in between. This CDR3 spans 13 amino acids. Here the CDR3 reads CSGGIGGGNEQFF. In nucleotides, the CDR3 is TGCAGCGGGGGCATCGGGGGAGGAAATGAGCAGTTCTTC.

This clonotype was observed a handful of times. This chain joins TRBV18 and TRBJ2-7; TRBD1 might be the D (6 bases). Trimming removed 5 bases at V and 3 bases at J, with 17 bases between. The CDR3 contains 15 residues. Germline CDR1 KGHSH, CDR2 LQKENI. CDR3 in DNA: TGTGCCAGCTCAATGGCCCAGGGGTTCGGCTACGAGCAGTACTTC. This codes for CASSMAQGFGYEQYF.

This rearrangement joins TRBV5-1 to TRBJ2-3; D is possibly TRBD1 or TRBD2 (6 bases each). The CDR3 extends over 16 amino acids. Trimming cost V 0 bases and J 6 bases, with 17 bases left between them. Germline CDR1 SGHRS, CDR2 YFSETQ. The CDR3 nucleotides are TGCGCCAGCAGCTTGGCCGATTACTGGAGGGGGGATACGCAGTATTTT. It is translated as CASSLADYWRGDTQYF.

The V and J genes are TRBV2 and TRBJ2-3; 7 bases fit TRBD2. The CDR3 totals 13 residues. Germline CDR1 SNHLY, CDR2 FYNNEI. Germline trimming cut 11 bases from V and 1 base from J; bases unmatched to any gene: 6. In DNA, the CDR3 is TGTGCCGGTCCTAGCGGTGGCACAGATACGCAGTATTTT. It codes for CAGPSGGTDTQYF.

This clonotype was recorded a few times. The chain recombines TRBV7-2 with TRBJ1-2, with a weak D call TRBD1 (5 bases). Germline CDR1 SGHTA, CDR2 FQGNSA. V lost 5 bases and J 3 bases, leaving 13 bases between the germline ends. The CDR3 loop spans 14 amino acids. This CDR3 reads CASSLQKGHYGYTF. CDR3 DNA sequence: TGTGCCAGCAGCCTCCAAAAGGGGCACTATGGCTACACCTTC.

This chain connects TRBV27 to TRBJ2-7; D gene ambiguous. Per the germline V gene, CDR1 is MNHEY and CDR2 is SMNVEV (reference sequence). The CDR3 loop spans 11 amino acids. The V end was cut by 5 bases, the J end by 12 bases, with 14 bases between. The CDR3 region is CASSPGHTLYF. CDR3 nucleotide sequence: TGTGCCAGCAGTCCCGGGCACACGCTGTACTTC.

This clonotype has at least ten counts. The chain recombines TRBV20-1 with TRBJ2-6; D perhaps matches TRBD2 (6 bases). The CDR3 contains 16 residues. V was clipped by 5 bases and J by 0 bases, with 14 bases between them. Germline V gene lookup returns CDR1 DFQATT and CDR2 SNEGSKA (reference sequence). CDR3 amino acids: CSAGDFHSSGANVLTF. In DNA form, the CDR3 reads TGCAGTGCTGGGGACTTCCATAGCTCTGGGGCCAACGTCCTGACTTTC.

This clonotype was seen more than once but under ten times. The CDR3 nucleotides are TGTGCCAGCAGGCCGCTTGGGGACAGCACCTACGAGCAGTACTTC. Translating it yields CASRPLGDSTYEQYF. The chain couples TRBV6-1 to TRBJ2-7; 7 nucleotides match TRBD1. The CDR3 loop spans 15 amino acids. The germline gives CDR1 MNHNS, CDR2 SASEGT. V was pared by 6 bases and J by 2 bases, with 10 bases of the junction left unmatched.

This clonotype was picked up a small number of times. V is TRBV7-2 and J is TRBJ1-1; TRBD1 might be the D (6 bases). Deletions cut 1 base from V and 0 bases from J, with 12 bases between. CDR1 SGHTA and CDR2 FQGNSA come from the germline V gene. The CDR3 length is 16 residues. The CDR3 DNA is TGTGCCAGCAGCTTAGTAGAGCAGGGGCTGAACACTGAAGCTTTCTTT. Translation: CASSLVEQGLNTEAFF.

This clonotype came up many times. The V call is TRBV5-1, the J call TRBJ1-1; D not certain. CDR3 length: 12 residues. Germline-derived CDR1 and CDR2 are SGHRS and YFSETQ. V was cut by 2 bases and J by 5 bases, with 7 bases left in between. The CDR3 sequence: CASSLERTEAFF. The CDR3 bases are TGCGCCAGCAGCTTAGAAAGGACTGAAGCTTTCTTT.

The chain employs TRBV24-1 and TRBJ2-3; 9 nucleotides line up with TRBD2. CDR1 and CDR2 from the germline V gene are KGHDR and SFDVKD. V trimming: 2 bases; J trimming: 3 bases; junction bases outside the gene matches: 5. The CDR3 is made up of 16 amino acids. The CDR3 loop is CATSDWASGGTDTQYF. The CDR3 nucleotides read TGTGCCACCAGTGATTGGGCCAGCGGGGGGACAGATACGCAGTATTTT.

This clonotype occurred a few times. This chain links TRBV20-1 with TRBJ1-3; D not certain. From germline, CDR1 is DFQATT and CDR2 SNEGSKA (reference sequence). The CDR3 is 13 amino acids. The V end lost 6 bases, the J end lost 3 bases, and 12 bases lay between the germline ends. Written as DNA, the CDR3 is TGCAGTGCCACTTCCGGGGTTGGAAACACCATATATTTT. As protein: CSATSGVGNTIYF.

This clonotype showed up just a few times. The chain is built from TRBV6-5 and TRBJ1-2; possible D gene TRBD1, 6 bases. The V end lost 4 bases, the J end lost 4 bases, and 16 bases lay between the germline ends. Germline V gene lookup returns CDR1 MNHEY and CDR2 SVGAGI. The CDR3 spans 15 residues. This CDR3 is CASSLFGQSGYGYTF. CDR3 nucleotides: TGTGCCAGCAGTTTGTTTGGACAGTCTGGCTATGGCTACACCTTC.

This clonotype has only a few counts. This chain joins TRBV7-9 and TRBJ2-7, with a weak D call TRBD1 (5 bases). The CDR3 has 14 residues. Germline V CDR1 and CDR2: SEHNR, FQNEAQ (reference sequence). The V and J ends lost 4 bases and 7 bases respectively, with 17 bases between them. The CDR3 DNA reads as TGTGCCAGCAGCTCAAGATCCACAGGAACAGAGCAGTACTTC. It translates to CASSSRSTGTEQYF.

V and J are TRBV7-9 and TRBJ2-2; D gene uncertain. Trimming removed 2 bases from V and 1 base from J, with 8 bases in between. This CDR3 has 15 amino acids. Germline V CDR1 and CDR2: SEHNR, FQNEAQ (reference sequence). CDR3 in DNA: TGTGCCAGCAGCTTATTACGCGGGAACACCGGGGAGCTGTTTTTT. Translation: CASSLLRGNTGELFF.

V is TRBV11-3 and J is TRBJ2-3; D perhaps matches TRBD2 (5 bases). Germline values: CDR1 SGHNT, CDR2 YENEEA. V dropped 2 bases and J dropped 3 bases, with 12 bases sitting between them. The CDR3 extends over 15 amino acids. The CDR3, as DNA: TGTGCCAGCAGCTTACAAAACGGGGTAACAGATACGCAGTATTTT. Its translation: CASSLQNGVTDTQYF.

This clonotype was observed a few times. The chain has TRBV27 and TRBJ2-1; D remains ambiguous. Per the germline V gene, CDR1 is MNHEY and CDR2 is SMNVEV (reference sequence). V lost 5 bases to trimming and J lost 4 bases, with 12 bases between them. The CDR3 extends over 14 amino acids. For the CDR3, the DNA is TGTGCCAGCAGTCCATTTGCTGAATACAATGAGCAGTTCTTC. Amino acids: CASSPFAEYNEQFF.

There are a few counts of this clonotype. The chain recombines TRBV27 with TRBJ2-2; 8 bases are a match to TRBD1. The CDR3 length is 14 residues. Germline CDR1 reads MNHEY; CDR2 reads SMNVEV (reference sequence). V dropped 7 bases and J dropped 6; count of bases not matched to a gene: 7. Written as DNA, the CDR3 is TGTGCCAGCAAAACTCAGGGGGCCGCCGGGGAGCTGTTTTTT. Its translation: CASKTQGAAGELFF.

This clonotype showed up just a few times. The rearrangement links TRBV5-6 to TRBJ2-7, with a tentative D call TRBD1 (5 bases). Germline V gene lookup returns CDR1 SGHDT and CDR2 YYEEEE. Trimming removed 4 bases at V and 3 bases at J, with 14 bases between. There are 14 residues in the CDR3. The CDR3 loop reads CASSLTAQGYEQYF. The CDR3 DNA reads as TGTGCCAGCAGCCTGACAGCGCAAGGCTACGAGCAGTACTTC. The variable domain in full, with the rest retrieved from reference TRBV5-6 and TRBJ2-7, is DAGVTQSPTHLIKTRGQQVTLRCSPKSGHDTVSWYQQALGQGPQFIFQYYEEEERQRGNFPDRFSGHQFPNYSSELNVNALLLGDSALYLCASSLTAQGYEQYFGPGTRLTVT.

The V gene is TRBV4-2, the J gene TRBJ1-4, with 8 nucleotides matching TRBD1. J was trimmed by 6 bases and V by 5 bases; bases with no gene match: 8. This CDR3 spans 15 amino acids. CDR1 is LGHNA, CDR2 YNFKEQ, per germline. CDR3 sequence: CASSDDRGRYEKLFF. DNA for the CDR3: TGTGCCAGCAGCGACGACAGGGGAAGATATGAAAAACTGTTTTTT.

The V gene is TRBV12-3 or TRBV12-4, the J gene TRBJ2-2; D ambiguous. CDR3 length: 14 residues. Trimming stripped 7 bases from V and 5 bases from J, with 14 bases between. CDR3 loop: CASTRVGYTGELFF. DNA for the CDR3: TGTGCCAGCACCCGCGTGGGTTATACCGGGGAGCTGTTTTTT.

CDR3 nucleotide sequence: TGTGCCAGCAGCCCAAGCGGGGACAATGAGCAGTTCTTC. Its translation: CASSPSGDNEQFF. The rearrangement joins TRBV7-2 to TRBJ2-1; 7 bases are shared with TRBD2. With 5 bases clipped from V and 5 bases from J, the junction kept 3 bases outside the gene matches. The CDR3 spans 13 residues. Germline V CDR1 and CDR2: SGHTA, FQGNSA.

The V call is TRBV20-1, the J call TRBJ2-5; 9 nucleotides match TRBD2. Germline loops: CDR1 DFQATT, CDR2 SNEGSKA (reference sequence). This CDR3 contains 14 residues. CDR3 loop: CSAPTSGSSQTQYF. CDR3 DNA: TGCAGCGCTCCGACTAGCGGTAGTTCCCAGACCCAGTACTTC.

V and J are TRBV6-6 and TRBJ2-7; possibly TRBD1 or TRBD2 for D (6 bases each). This CDR3 contains 13 residues. Trimming cost V 10 bases and J 4 bases, with 17 bases left between them. The germline CDR1 and CDR2 sequences are MNHNY and SVGAGI (reference sequence). CDR3 DNA: TGTGCCACCCAGATCGGGGGCTCATACGAGCAGTACTTC. This gives the protein CATQIGGSYEQYF.